This TCR beta chain was recovered during a study of T cells after yellow fever vaccination. The overall study: In the case of low-cell-number fractions, SMART-Seq v4 Ultra Low Input was used for preparation. Whole-study results and caveats: Just a small share of clonotypes turned up in the CD4 compartment as well as the CD8 compartment.

Germline lookup yields CDR1 SQVTM and CDR2 ANQGSEA. The CDR3 is 14 residues long. Each CDR3 protein gets one entry after TCRdb re-called the 5' RACE reads with MiXCR. This table holds some 350,000 distinct CDR3 sequences, around 6.4% found once. Details on this clonotype: Its matching antigen is unknown. A much more abundant neighbour one base away suggests this may be a read error.

The rearrangement uses TRBV29-1 and TRBJ2-1, with a tentative D call TRBD2 (5 bases). The source material was PBMCs, sampled 5 days after the yellow fever booster vaccination. The clonotype was recovered from a man younger than 45 who received the YFV17D yellow fever vaccine. CDR3 DNA: TGCAGCGTTTGGCAACAACATGAGGGAAATGAGCAGCTCTTC. It yields the protein CSVWQQHEGNEQLF.